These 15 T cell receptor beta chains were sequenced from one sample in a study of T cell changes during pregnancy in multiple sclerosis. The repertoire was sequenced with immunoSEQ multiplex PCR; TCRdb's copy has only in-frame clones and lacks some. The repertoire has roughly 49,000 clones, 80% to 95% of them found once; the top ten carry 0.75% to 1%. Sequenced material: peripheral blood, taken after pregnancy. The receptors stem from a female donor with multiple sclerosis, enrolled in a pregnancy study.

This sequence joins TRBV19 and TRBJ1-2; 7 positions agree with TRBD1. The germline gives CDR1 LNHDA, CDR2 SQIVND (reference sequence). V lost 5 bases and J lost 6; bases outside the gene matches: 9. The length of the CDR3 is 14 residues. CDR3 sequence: CASSSTRGGNGYTF. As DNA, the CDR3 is TGTGCCAGTAGTTCCACCAGAGGGGGCAATGGCTACACCTTC.

CDR3 sequence: CASSSPPTGNTQYF. The CDR3 bases are TGTGCCAGCAGCTCTCCTCCGACCGGGAATACGCAGTATTTT. The chain combines TRBV27 with TRBJ2-3; perhaps TRBD2 as D (5 bases). The germline V gene has CDR1 MNHEY and CDR2 SMNVEV (reference sequence). The ends were cut back, 6 bases at V and 7 bases at J, with 17 bases in the middle. The CDR3 has 14 amino acids.

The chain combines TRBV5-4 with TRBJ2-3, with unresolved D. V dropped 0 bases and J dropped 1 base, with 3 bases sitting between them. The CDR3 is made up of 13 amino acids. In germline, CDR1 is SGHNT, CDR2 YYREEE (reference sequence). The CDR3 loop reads CASSLAGTDTQYF. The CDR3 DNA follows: TGTGCCAGCAGCTTGGCCGGCACAGATACGCAGTATTTT.

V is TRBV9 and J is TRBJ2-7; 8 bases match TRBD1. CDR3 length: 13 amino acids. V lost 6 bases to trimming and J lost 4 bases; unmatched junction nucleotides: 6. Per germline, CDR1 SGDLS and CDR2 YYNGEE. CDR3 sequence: CASNDRGGYEQYF. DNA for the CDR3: TGTGCCAGCAACGACAGGGGAGGTTACGAGCAGTACTTC.

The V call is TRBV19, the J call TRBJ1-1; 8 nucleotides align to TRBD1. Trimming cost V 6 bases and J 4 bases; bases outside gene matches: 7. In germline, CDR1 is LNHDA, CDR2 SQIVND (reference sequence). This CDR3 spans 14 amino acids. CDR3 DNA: TGTGCCAGTAGCCCGACAGGGGTTGTCACTGAAGCTTTCTTT. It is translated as CASSPTGVVTEAFF.

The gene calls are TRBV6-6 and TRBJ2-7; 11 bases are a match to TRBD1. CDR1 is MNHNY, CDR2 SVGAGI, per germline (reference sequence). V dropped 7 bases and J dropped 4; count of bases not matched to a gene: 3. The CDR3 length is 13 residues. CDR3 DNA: TGTGCCAGCATCGGGACAGGGGGATACGAGCAGTACTTC. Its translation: CASIGTGGYEQYF.

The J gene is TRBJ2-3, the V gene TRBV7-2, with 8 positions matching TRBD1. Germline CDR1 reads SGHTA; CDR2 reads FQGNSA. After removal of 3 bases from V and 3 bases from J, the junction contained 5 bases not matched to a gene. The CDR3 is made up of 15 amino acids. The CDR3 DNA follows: TGTGCCAGCAGCTTCCGGACAGGGCGTACAGATACGCAGTATTTT. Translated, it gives CASSFRTGRTDTQYF.

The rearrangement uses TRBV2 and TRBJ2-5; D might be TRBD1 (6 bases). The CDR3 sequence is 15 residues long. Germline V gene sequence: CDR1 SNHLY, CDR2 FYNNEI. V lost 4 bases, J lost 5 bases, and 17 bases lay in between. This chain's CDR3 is CASSVDRSVSETQYF. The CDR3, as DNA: TGTGCCAGCAGTGTCGACAGGTCGGTCAGCGAGACCCAGTACTTC.

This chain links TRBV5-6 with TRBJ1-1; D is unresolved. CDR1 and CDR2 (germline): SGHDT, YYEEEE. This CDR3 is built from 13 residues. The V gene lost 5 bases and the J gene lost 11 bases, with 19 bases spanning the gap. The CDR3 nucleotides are TGTGCCAGCAGTCCCGGGGTAGGAGCTAGGGCTTTCTTT. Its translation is CASSPGVGARAFF.

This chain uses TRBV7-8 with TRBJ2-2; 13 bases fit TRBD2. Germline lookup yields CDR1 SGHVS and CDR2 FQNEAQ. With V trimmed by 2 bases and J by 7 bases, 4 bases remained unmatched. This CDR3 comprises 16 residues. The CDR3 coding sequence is TGTGCCAGCAGCTTAACTAGCGGGGGGGCGGTCGGGGAGCTGTTTTTT. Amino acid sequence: CASSLTSGGAVGELFF.

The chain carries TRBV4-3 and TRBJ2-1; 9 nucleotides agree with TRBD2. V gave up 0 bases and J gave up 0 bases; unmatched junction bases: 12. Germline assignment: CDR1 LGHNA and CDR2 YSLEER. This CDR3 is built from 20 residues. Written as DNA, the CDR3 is TGCGCCAGCAGCCAAGATTTCGTTAGCGGGGGTTCCTACTCCTACAATGAGCAGTTCTTC. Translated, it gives CASSQDFVSGGSYSYNEQFF.

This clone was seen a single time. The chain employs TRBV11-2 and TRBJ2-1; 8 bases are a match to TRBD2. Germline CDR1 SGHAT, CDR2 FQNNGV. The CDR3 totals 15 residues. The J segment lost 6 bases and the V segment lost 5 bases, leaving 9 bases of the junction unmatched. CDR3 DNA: TGTGCCAGCAGCCCCCTCGCGGGAGGTGGCAATGAGCAGTTCTTC. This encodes CASSPLAGGGNEQFF.

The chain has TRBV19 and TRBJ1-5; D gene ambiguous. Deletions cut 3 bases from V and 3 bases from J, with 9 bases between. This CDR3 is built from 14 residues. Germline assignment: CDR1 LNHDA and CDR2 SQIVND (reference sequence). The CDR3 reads CASSIWQSNQPQHF. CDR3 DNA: TGTGCCAGTAGTATTTGGCAGTCCAATCAGCCCCAGCATTTT.

In DNA form, the CDR3 reads TGCAGCGCCTCCGGGACAGGGAATGAAAAACTGTTTTTT. Translation: CSASGTGNEKLFF. V is TRBV29-1 and J is TRBJ1-4; TRBD1 aligns across 9 bases. V was clipped by 7 bases and J by 5 bases; unmatched bases: 5. The CDR3 length is 13 residues. Germline V gene sequence: CDR1 SQVTM, CDR2 ANQGSEA.

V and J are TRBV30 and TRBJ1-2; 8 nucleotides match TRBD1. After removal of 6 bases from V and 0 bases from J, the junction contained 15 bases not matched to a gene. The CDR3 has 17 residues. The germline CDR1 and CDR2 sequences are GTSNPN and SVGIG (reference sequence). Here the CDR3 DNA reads TGTGCCTGCTATCCGGGACAGGCGTTCGGAGCTAACTATGGCTACACCTTC. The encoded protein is CACYPGQAFGANYGYTF.